The 20 T cell receptor beta chains below all came from one sample that was sequenced in a study of early T cells in non-severe SARS-CoV-2 infection. TCRdb recomputed calls from the 5' RACE reads with MiXCR, one row per CDR3 protein. Of tens of thousands of distinct CDR3 sequences in the sample, approximately 11% are singletons; the top ten hold around 1.8%. Sequenced: whole blood. Receptor source: an adult who was a healthcare worker with PCR-confirmed SARS-CoV-2 infection or an uninfected control (not recorded which).

This clonotype has a count of ten or more. The chain links TRBV6-2 or TRBV6-3 to TRBJ1-5; 9 positions match TRBD1. The CDR3 is made up of 17 amino acids. In germline, CDR1 is MNHEY, CDR2 SVGEGT. The trim removed 4 bases at V and 4 bases at J, leaving 11 bases unmatched. The DNA of the CDR3 is TGTGCCAGCAGTTCCGGGACAGGGTTTGGACCGAATCAGCCCCAGCATTTT. Amino acid sequence: CASSSGTGFGPNQPQHF.

This clonotype has a count of ten or more. The gene calls are TRBV2 and TRBJ2-2; D gene unclear. The CDR3 covers 12 residues. CDR1 SNHLY and CDR2 FYNNEI come from the germline V gene. V lost 0 bases and J lost 8, with 4 bases in between. CDR3 protein: CASSEARGELFF. CDR3 coding DNA: TGTGCCAGCAGTGAAGCGCGAGGGGAGCTGTTTTTT.

In this sample, this clonotype turned up many times. V usage is TRBV29-1 and J usage is TRBJ2-3; D is unclear. CDR3 length: 13 residues. V shed 7 bases and J shed 2 bases, with 13 bases lying between them. The V gene's germline CDR1 is SQVTM and CDR2 ANQGSEA. For the CDR3, the DNA is TGCAGCGCCCGGACCCTGCTCACAGATACGCAGTATTTT. This gives the protein CSARTLLTDTQYF.

The CDR3 bases are TGCAGTGCTAGAGACCCTGACAGGGTCTACGAGCAGTACTTC. It specifies CSARDPDRVYEQYF. The chain carries TRBV20-1 and TRBJ2-7, with TRBD1 identical over 7 bases. In germline, CDR1 is DFQATT, CDR2 SNEGSKA (reference sequence). The CDR3 sequence is 14 residues long. The V segment lost 0 bases and the J segment 3 bases; nucleotides outside the gene matches: 5.

In its sample, this clonotype was seen a few times. The chain is built from TRBV7-9 and TRBJ2-5; possibly TRBD1 for D (6 bases). V was cut by 6 bases and J by 2 bases, with 22 bases left in between. This CDR3 has 17 residues. CDR1 is SEHNR and CDR2 is FQNEAQ in the germline V gene (reference sequence). The CDR3 bases are TGTGCCAGCAGTCTACTTTCCGGGACACTAGATCAAGAGACCCAGTACTTC. Residues: CASSLLSGTLDQETQYF.

This chain uses TRBV2 with TRBJ1-6; 7 nucleotides match TRBD1. Germline CDR1 and CDR2: SNHLY and FYNNEI. V shed 10 bases and J 7 bases; nucleotides not matched to a gene: 7. CDR3 length: 13 amino acids. The CDR3, as DNA: TGTGCCACGATAGGGGGCCGGAATTCACCCCTCCACTTT. Translating it yields CATIGGRNSPLHF.

This clonotype was counted many times. The chain has TRBV11-1 and TRBJ1-1; maybe TRBD1 (5 bases). Trimming pared 3 bases from V and 9 bases from J, leaving 11 bases between. Germline V CDR1 and CDR2: SGHAT, FQDESV (reference sequence). The CDR3 contains 12 residues. The CDR3 sequence is CASSFVGEKAFF. CDR3 DNA sequence: TGTGCCAGCAGCTTTGTAGGGGAGAAAGCTTTCTTT.

The table lists this clonotype with many counts. V usage is TRBV7-8 and J usage is TRBJ2-5, with D maybe TRBD2 (5 bases). CDR1 is SGHVS and CDR2 is FQNEAQ in the germline V gene. V was pared by 5 bases and J by 5 bases, with 15 bases between. The CDR3 covers 14 residues. This CDR3 reads CASSAGGSVETQYF. In DNA form, the CDR3 reads TGTGCCAGCAGCGCAGGAGGATCCGTGGAGACCCAGTACTTC.

In its sample, this clonotype was seen a few times. The J gene is TRBJ1-3, the V gene TRBV6-5; D remains unclear. Germline V gene lookup returns CDR1 MNHEY and CDR2 SVGAGI. There are 14 residues in the CDR3. V lost 2 bases to trimming and J lost 4 bases, with 9 bases between them. CDR3 DNA sequence: TGTGCCAGCAGTTACACGAGTGGGGGAAACACCATATATTTT. Its protein product is CASSYTSGGNTIYF.

V and J are TRBV12-2 and TRBJ2-7; the D call of TRBD1 is as the table states it, not checked on the DNA. TRBV12-2 is assigned pseudogene status. CDR3 length: 16 residues. The CDR3 loop is CASRLAWSGYSYEQYF. DNA for the CDR3: TGTGCAAGTCGCTTAGCGTGGTCCGGGTACAGCTACGAGCAGTACTTC.

The chain combines TRBV5-1 with TRBJ2-1; D assignment may be TRBD1 or TRBD2 (6 bases each). This CDR3 has 15 amino acids. Trimming pared 7 bases from V and 8 bases from J, leaving 22 bases between. Per the germline V gene, CDR1 is SGHRS and CDR2 is YFSETQ. The DNA for the CDR3 is TGCGCCAGCGGTCAAGGTCGGGGGCGCTTCGATGAGCAGTTCTTC. This codes for CASGQGRGRFDEQFF.

This clonotype was recorded a few times. This chain joins TRBV5-1 and TRBJ1-2, with a possible D match to TRBD1 (6 bases). V lost 3 bases and J lost 2, with 8 bases in between. This CDR3 spans 13 amino acids. Germline CDR1 reads SGHRS; CDR2 reads YFSETQ. The CDR3 sequence: CASSSRGNYGYTF. The CDR3 DNA reads as TGCGCCAGCAGCTCGAGGGGGAACTATGGCTACACCTTC. Looking up the rest from reference TRBV5-1 and TRBJ1-2 gives the full variable domain: KAGVTQTPRYLIKTRGQQVTLSCSPISGHRSVSWYQQTPGQGLQFLFEYFSETQRNKGNFPGRFSGRQFSNSRSEMNVSTLELGDSALYLCASSSRGNYGYTFGSGTRLTVV.

This CDR3 is CASSLSRQTTYEQYF. In DNA, the CDR3 is TGTGCCAGCAGTTTATCGAGACAGACTACCTACGAGCAGTACTTC. V is TRBV27 and J is TRBJ2-7; perhaps D is TRBD1 or TRBD2 (5 bases each). The length of the CDR3 is 15 residues. With 0 bases removed from V and 2 bases from J, the gap between germline ends came to 11 bases. The germline CDR1 and CDR2 sequences are MNHEY and SMNVEV (reference sequence).

The table lists this clonotype with many counts. This sequence joins TRBV7-6 and TRBJ2-5; 7 bases align to TRBD2. The trim removed 1 base at V and 0 bases at J, leaving 8 bases unmatched. Germline-derived CDR1 and CDR2 are SGHVS and FNYEAQ. The CDR3 is made up of 17 amino acids. In nucleotides, the CDR3 is TGTGCCAGCAGCTTAGTGGCGGCGGGAGCGTACCAAGAGACCCAGTACTTC. The encoded protein is CASSLVAAGAYQETQYF.

This clonotype occurred many times. This chain uses TRBV7-2 with TRBJ2-2, with D possibly TRBD2 on 5 matching bases. There are 14 residues in the CDR3. Germline V gene sequence: CDR1 SGHTA, CDR2 FQGNSA. With 4 bases removed from V and 3 bases from J, the gap between germline ends came to 9 bases. CDR3 sequence: CASSSGLHTGELFF. Written as DNA, the CDR3 is TGTGCCAGCAGCTCCGGACTCCACACCGGGGAGCTGTTTTTT.

In its sample, this clonotype was seen many times. The chain links TRBV4-3 to TRBJ2-7; D gene unclear. Per the germline V gene, CDR1 is LGHNA and CDR2 is YSLEER. Deletions cut 6 bases from V and 2 bases from J, with 11 bases between. The CDR3 totals 13 residues. The CDR3 nucleotides are TGCGCCAGCAGTTTAATTAGTACCTACGAGCAGTACTTC. Its protein is CASSLISTYEQYF.

This clonotype was recorded many times. The chain combines TRBV7-2 with TRBJ2-7; no clear D. The CDR3 runs to 15 residues. V gave up 5 bases and J gave up 5 bases, with 19 bases separating them. Germline CDR1 is SGHTA and CDR2 is FQGNSA. Here the CDR3 DNA reads TGTGCCAGCAGCCTCACGCCGGGTTTCCAGGACGAGCAGTACTTC. It specifies CASSLTPGFQDEQYF.

In its sample, this clonotype was seen a few times. J is TRBJ1-1 and V is TRBV29-1; no reliable D call. The CDR3 contains 15 residues. CDR1 and CDR2 from the germline V gene are SQVTM and ANQGSEA. V lost 8 bases and J 2 bases, leaving 21 bases between the germline ends. CDR3 sequence (DNA): TGCAGCTATGAACGAACGTTAGGAGCAAACACTGAAGCTTTCTTT. Protein product: CSYERTLGANTEAFF. The whole variable domain, remainder taken from reference TRBV29-1 and TRBJ1-1, is SAVISQKPSRDICQRGTSLTIQCQVDSQVTMMFWYRQQPGQSLTLIATANQGSEATYESGFVIDKFPISRPNLTFSTLTVSNMSPEDSSIYLCSYERTLGANTEAFFGQGTRLTVV.

The V and J genes are TRBV6-5 and TRBJ2-2, with D perhaps matching TRBD2 (6 bases). The CDR3 length is 18 residues. V lost 3 bases to trimming and J lost 4 bases, with 21 bases between them. Per germline, CDR1 MNHEY and CDR2 SVGAGI. For the CDR3, the DNA is TGTGCCAGCAGTTATCCCCCCGGAGCGGGCGGGGCCACCGGGGAGCTGTTTTTT. It yields the protein CASSYPPGAGGATGELFF.

Ten or more counts support this clonotype. The chain recombines TRBV2 with TRBJ2-7; D not resolved. The V and J ends lost 6 bases and 6 bases respectively, with 15 bases between them. The germline CDR1 and CDR2 sequences are SNHLY and FYNNEI. The CDR3 extends over 13 amino acids. Written as DNA, the CDR3 is TGTGCCAGCAGCAACGACCATTACGGCGAGCAGTACTTC. This translates into CASSNDHYGEQYF.